This T cell receptor beta chain was sequenced during a study of T cell repertoires in cytomegalovirus infection. The wider study: Shared public TCR beta signatures pointed to both CMV infection and a matching HLA type.

With respect to this clonotype: Its specificity is not known. A much bigger clone sits one base away, suggesting this may be a read error. The CDR3 does not close with the conserved phenylalanine or tryptophan, likely indicating a read error.

MiXCR, applied by TCRdb to the reads, yields one record per CDR3 protein. This table holds 150,000 to 200,000 distinct CDR3 sequences, around an eighth found once. Study-wide points: HLA-C-restricted CMV-specific TCR beta clonotypes were dominant in the ex vivo response. Accumulated public TCR beta family frequency recognized individuals carrying CMV together with the relevant HLA.

Unmatched junction bases numbered 9, after V lost 5 bases and J lost 8 bases. CDR1 MGHDK and CDR2 SYGVNS come from the germline V gene. The CDR3 totals 14 residues. This clonotype was obtained from a human donor in good health (CMV status not recorded). Some clones in this sample may be carry-over from other donors' samples. The genes are TRBV25-1 and TRBJ2-1; 7 positions agree with TRBD1. Sequenced input: PBMCs. The CDR3 region is CASSNRGNTYEQFV. CDR3 bases: TGTGCCAGCAGTAACAGGGGTAATACGTATGAGCAGTTCGTC.